The source of this T cell receptor beta chain is a study of blood T cell repertoires in COVID-19. This clone was seen once. Participant reports of clinical history set cohort assignment. Method: immunoSEQ multiplex PCR; TCRdb's copy keeps in-frame clones and lacks some. The data contain 330,000 or so clones, approximately 91% of them seen just once; the ten biggest clones take up just over 1%. V shed 8 bases, J shed 3 bases, and the junction held 0 bases outside the gene matches. The CDR3 runs to 12 residues. CDR1 is SNHLY and CDR2 is FYNNEI in the germline V gene. This clonotype was obtained from a woman in her thirties who had been exposed to COVID-19. The J gene is TRBJ1-4, the V gene TRBV2, with TRBD1 identical over 7 bases. Sequenced: PBMCs or T cells enriched from blood (not recorded which). The CDR3 DNA follows: TGTGCCAGCCAGGGGGCTAATGAAAAACTGTTTTTT. Its translation is CASQGANEKLFF.